The clone carrying this TCR beta chain has just one count. Its specificity is unknown. Authors of the study amplified TCR beta CDR3 regions from RNA transcripts. HTBI primers were the set used in a first-round RT-PCR of the TCR CDR3. TCRdb re-derived calls from the multiplex PCR reads in MiXCR, one entry per CDR3 protein. The table has about 600,000 distinct CDR3 sequences, approximately 16% seen once. The data were obtained in a study of T cells in Graves' hyperthyroidism and ophthalmopathy. Study conclusions and caveats: Ophthalmopathy and stable hyperthyroidism were told apart by a 13 V-J model.

Uncontrolled infection, other autoimmune disease, pregnancy or lactation disqualified patients from enrolment. Every diagnosis used clinical symptoms, serum thyroxine and TRAb, thyroid ultrasound and orbital computed tomography. Each 10 ml fresh peripheral blood draw supplied the PBMCs. Sequencing input: blood. This sequence originates from a woman in her forties with Graves' ophthalmopathy.

As DNA, the CDR3 is TGTGCCAGCACGGCCAAAGAGACCCAGTACTTC. This encodes CASTAKETQYF. The chain uses TRBV25-1 and TRBJ2-5; D ambiguous. The ends were cut back, 7 bases at V and 3 bases at J, with 6 bases in the middle. This CDR3 spans 11 amino acids. CDR1 and CDR2 (germline): MGHDK, SYGVNS.